A selection of T cell receptor beta chains follows, all from one sample in a study of siplizumab effects on memory and regulatory T cells. Using immunoSEQ multiplex PCR, the repertoire was profiled, and TCRdb retains in-frame clones only, with some absent. The sample has approximately 100,000 clones; about 93% are singletons. Sequencing input: non-Treg CD4+ T cells sorted from blood. These receptor sequences come from a human donor in good health. CDR3s include the opening cysteine and the closing phenylalanine or tryptophan. The order of the fields is CDR3 protein, CDR3 DNA, CDR3 length, D gene, V gene, clone size, J gene. A D gene is named only where the DNA matches it firmly. Clone size appears in some rows only: once, few, many, or a class for an expanded clone.

CASSRGTGQQPQHF	TGTGCCAGCAGTCGGGGGACAGGGCAACAGCCCCAGCATTTT	14	TRBD1	TRBV6-5	.	TRBJ1-5
CASSFLSGNEQFF	TGTGCCAGCAGCTTCCTGTCGGGCAATGAGCAGTTCTTC	13	.	TRBV5-5	.	TRBJ2-1
CASSLLFRTEINTGELFF	TGTGCCAGCAGCTTACTTTTTCGGACAGAGATTAACACCGGGGAGCTGTTTTTT	18	.	TRBV11-2	.	TRBJ2-2
CASSRGVNNYGYTF	TGTGCCAGTAGTCGAGGGGTAAACAACTATGGCTACACCTTC	14	.	TRBV19	once	TRBJ1-2
CSVGEGNGNTIYF	TGCAGCGTTGGTGAGGGGAATGGAAACACCATATATTTT	13	.	TRBV29-1	.	TRBJ1-3
CASSIQAQETQYF	TGTGCCAGTAGCATCCAGGCCCAAGAGACCCAGTACTTC	13	.	TRBV19	.	TRBJ2-5
CSVAPDRVGEKLFF	TGCAGCGTTGCCCCGGACAGGGTGGGTGAAAAACTGTTTTTT	14	TRBD1	TRBV29-1	.	TRBJ1-4
CASSPEQRATGANVLTF	TGTGCCAGCAGCCCGGAACAGAGGGCAACTGGGGCCAACGTCCTGACTTTC	17	.	TRBV5-4	.	TRBJ2-6
CASSQDRAAFF	TGTGCCAGCAGCCAAGACAGGGCGGCTTTCTTT	11	TRBD1	TRBV5-5	.	TRBJ1-1
CASSLDRNTEAFF	TGTGCCAGCAGTTTGGACAGAAACACTGAAGCTTTCTTT	13	.	TRBV28	.	TRBJ1-1
CPPPATNEKLFF	TGCCCACCCCCTGCAACTAATGAAAAACTGTTTTTT	12	.	TRBV10-1	.	TRBJ1-4
CASSRVNEQYF	TGTGCCAGCAGTAGGGTGAACGAGCAGTACTTC	11	.	TRBV6-6	.	TRBJ2-7
CASSALQGNTIYF	TGTGCCAGCAGCGCCCTACAGGGAAACACCATATATTTT	13	.	TRBV6-1	.	TRBJ1-3
CAISGGRNGHGYTF	TGTGCCATCAGTGGGGGTCGCAACGGACATGGCTACACCTTC	14	.	TRBV10-3	.	TRBJ1-2
CASRSLLAYEQYF	TGTGCCAGCCGTAGTCTGCTAGCCTACGAGCAGTACTTC	13	.	TRBV7-8	once	TRBJ2-7
CASSPGDRGLYEQYF	TGCGCCAGCAGCCCCGGGGACAGGGGGCTCTACGAGCAGTACTTC	15	TRBD1	TRBV5-1	.	TRBJ2-7